This T cell receptor (beta chain) emerged from a study of regulatory and conventional T cells in RAG deficiency (dated by TCRdb to between 2016 and 2019). Study-wide context: High-throughput TCR beta sequencing was used to compare the repertoire diversity and composition of Treg, conventional CD4+ and CD8+ T cells between RAG-deficient patients and healthy controls.

The method was the immunoSEQ multiplex PCR assay. Rearranged TCR beta chain products were amplified from genomic DNA of sorted T-cell subsets and sequenced. The paper's data handling went like this. Shannon entropy and Simpson indices were used to quantify the repertoire diversity of productive TCR beta rearrangements. Clonal expansion was assessed by the summed frequency of the 100 most abundant productive TCR beta clonotypes among total reads. The TRB repertoires were scored with a self-reactivity index built on which amino acids appear at CDR3beta positions 6 and 7. Two-way ANOVA was used for repertoire analyses, while Student t or Mann-Whitney tests were used for flow cytometric analyses. TCRdb obtained this table from immuneACCESS and retained in-frame rearrangements with V and J assigned. These tables miss some clones; where compared with another copy, unresolved V genes account for less than half of the shortfall, and the remainder is unexplained. The V and J calls and the clone size are those of that table, but D and trimming were determined from the DNA. This sample holds 22,000 or so clones; about 92% were observed only once. Jointly, the top ten make up roughly 0.77% of the sample.

Comment on this clone: Its recognized antigen is unknown. No clone much larger than this one lies a single base away; base qualities are absent.

Study-wide conclusions, independent of this receptor: Markedly lower Shannon entropy and higher Simpson indices were observed in RAG-deficient patients than in control T-cell subpopulations. All patient T-cell subsets had shorter CDR3 lengths; Omenn syndrome patients showed >75% Treg-Tconv repertoire overlap at nucleotide and amino acid level. The CD25-high CD127-low cells sorted from Omenn syndrome patients may be peripherally activated cells rather than true Treg cells. Some T-cell subset analyses were not done for some subjects. Compared with controls, Omenn syndrome and CID/AS patients had roughly 100-fold fewer unique TCR beta sequences in Treg cells, whereas the reduction in the other subsets was roughly 10-fold.

Before genomic DNA extraction, conventional CD4+ T cells were isolated from blood as CD25-low CD127-high cells. Repertoire analyses used several healthy control donors as the comparison group. A further study also used this sample, focusing on regulatory T cells. The second study also describes: The multiplex PCR used 52 forward TRBV primers and 13 reverse TRBJ primers, with assay-based and computational corrections for amplification bias. Patient repertoires showed restricted unique TRB V-J pairs and skewed V and J gene usage, most marked in regulatory T cells. T-cell receptor beta repertoires of sorted regulatory, conventional CD4+ and CD8+ T cells were compared between CD3G-deficient patients and healthy controls. Peripheral blood mononuclear cells were isolated by Ficoll density separation. Within the immunoSEQ assay, multiplex PCR amplified rearranged TRB loci from genomic DNA. TRB amplicons were sequenced using an Illumina HiSeq platform. Custom algorithms error-filtered the raw sequences and aligned the raw sequences to reference gene sequences, after which the immunoSEQ online tools were used for analysis. Frequencies of productive and nonproductive TRB rearrangements were assessed among unique sequences as well as among total sequences. For group comparisons, t tests, Mann-Whitney tests or two-way ANOVA were performed in Prism software.

Sequencing input: CD4+ T cells sorted from blood. The clonotype was recovered from a human donor in good health.

The encoded CDR3 is CASSPDDQPQHF. The DNA sequence reads TGTGCCAGCAGCCCCGACGATCAGCCCCAGCATTTT. The V and J segments used are TRBV7-9 and TRBJ1-5; no D gene is confidently identified. Spanning cysteine to phenylalanine, the CDR3 consists of 12 amino acids. The kept DNA is CDR3 alone, 36 bases in frame from the first base. CDR1 and CDR2 were assigned from the germline V gene (reference sequence) as SEHNR and FQNEAQ. V gives up 5 bases and J gives up 5 bases, and the segment between their germline ends measures 7 bases.